This T cell receptor beta chain was sequenced in a study of OX40 agonist ivuxolimab in advanced cancers. About the research overall: Ivuxolimab is an agonistic anti-OX40 (CD134) antibody, and patients were treated with it. Study-wide results and limits: Expansion of clones was among the lowest in partial responders at 0.1-3.0 mg/kg.

Generated by immunoSEQ multiplex PCR, the TCRdb table keeps only in-frame clones and is missing some. The sample includes around 83,000 clones, 84% of them seen just once. With respect to this clone: What it binds is not known.

The germline gives CDR1 PRHDT, CDR2 FYEKMQ (reference sequence). V shed 2 bases, J shed 4 bases, and the junction held 4 bases outside the gene matches. The CDR3 length is 14 residues. Exclusion applied to patients with autoimmune disease history or systemic immunosuppression. The TCR comes from an adult with an advanced solid tumor such as melanoma, head and neck, liver or kidney cancer. Specimen: CD4+ or CD8+ T cells sorted from blood, collected in a trial of the OX40 agonist ivuxolimab. This chain joins TRBV13 and TRBJ1-1; 7 bases match TRBD1. CDR3 DNA sequence: TGTGCCAGCAGCTTAAAGGGGGCAGGCACTGAAGCTTTCTTT. It encodes CASSLKGAGTEAFF.